The 7 T cell receptor beta chains given below trace back to one sample, sequenced in a study of shared clonotypes between healthy human individuals (dated by TCRdb to 2020 to 2021). The protocol used for the library was the immunoSEQ multiplex PCR assay. Drawn from immuneACCESS, this table holds only the in-frame rearrangements with V and J called that TCRdb kept. Clones are partly lost; checked studies trace under half to an unresolved V gene and leave the rest unexplained. The sample contains roughly 2,300,000 clones, around 93% of them found a single time. The ten most abundant clones make up 0.3% to 0.4% of the sample. The sample taken for sequencing was naive CD4+ T cells from PBMCs. Explained via the paper, the cell subset or site label denotes: CD45RA+ positively selected. The receptors were gathered from a man aged 18 to 30 in good health. Some clones in this sample may be carry-over from other donors' samples.

The V gene is TRBV11-3, the J gene TRBJ2-1; TRBD1 agrees at 8 bases. The CDR3 loop spans 16 amino acids. Germline V gene data show CDR1 as SGHNT and CDR2 as YENEEA. Trimming removed 5 bases from V and 6 bases from J; junction bases left unmatched: 12. This chain's CDR3 is CASSPGPGTGRNEQFF. For the CDR3, the DNA is TGTGCCAGCAGCCCCGGCCCCGGGACAGGCCGCAATGAGCAGTTCTTC. Using reference TRBV11-3 and TRBJ2-1 for the parts outside the CDR3, the full variable domain is EAGVVQSPRYKIIEKKQPVAFWCNPISGHNTLYWYLQNLGQGPELLIRYENEEAVDDSQLPKDRFSAERLKGVDSTLKIQPAELGDSAVYLCASSPGPGTGRNEQFFGPGTRLTVL.

The chain carries TRBV6-5 and TRBJ2-7; tentative D call: TRBD1 (5 bases). The CDR3 has 14 residues. Germline V gene sequence: CDR1 MNHEY, CDR2 SVGAGI. V shed 5 bases and J shed 1 base, with 12 bases lying between them. CDR3 bases: TGTGCCAGCAGTGAGACAGTAAAGTCCTACGAGCAGTACTTC. Its protein product is CASSETVKSYEQYF.

This chain links TRBV7-3 with TRBJ1-1; tentative D call: TRBD1 (6 bases). Germline V CDR1 and CDR2: SGHTA, FQGTGA. This CDR3 contains 13 residues. V was cut by 1 base and J by 7 bases, with 10 bases left in between. The chain's CDR3 is CASSLRGADEAFF. Written as DNA, the CDR3 is TGTGCCAGCAGCTTAAGGGGGGCAGATGAAGCTTTCTTT.

The V gene is TRBV5-1, the J gene TRBJ2-3; D not certain. Per the germline V gene, CDR1 is SGHRS and CDR2 is YFSETQ. The V and J ends lost 3 bases and 2 bases respectively, with 13 bases between them. The CDR3 sequence is 15 residues long. The CDR3 spells CASSSEGRNTDTQYF. In nucleotides, the CDR3 is TGCGCCAGCAGCTCCGAAGGTCGTAACACAGATACGCAGTATTTT.

The V and J genes are TRBV6-7 and TRBJ1-1; possibly TRBD1 for D (6 bases). TRBV6-7 is assigned to the ORF class and has an uncertain function. The ends were cut back, 0 bases at V and 5 bases at J, with 13 bases in the middle. The CDR3 covers 15 residues. CDR3 residues: CASSYSGGAGTEAFF. The CDR3 DNA follows: TGTGCCAGCAGTTACTCGGGGGGCGCGGGAACTGAAGCTTTCTTT.

A remark on this clone: Other DNA sequences in this specimen translate into the identical CDR3. The rearrangement links TRBV27 to TRBJ2-3; D may correspond to TRBD1 or TRBD2 (5 bases each). CDR1 and CDR2 (germline): MNHEY, SMNVEV (reference sequence). V dropped 5 bases and J dropped 2 bases, with 11 bases sitting between them. The CDR3 length is 14 residues. CDR3 nucleotide sequence: TGTGCCAGCAGTCGGGGCCGTTTCACAGATACGCAGTATTTT. This gives the protein CASSRGRFTDTQYF.

This chain uses TRBV5-1 with TRBJ2-2; TRBD2 aligns across 14 bases. Germline lookup yields CDR1 SGHRS and CDR2 YFSETQ. V shed 4 bases, J shed 7 bases, and the junction held 3 bases outside the gene matches. This CDR3 spans 15 amino acids. The CDR3, as DNA: TGCGCCAGCAGCCCGGGACTAGCGGGAGACGGGGAGCTGTTTTTT. Translating gives CASSPGLAGDGELFF.